Many counts were recorded for the clone carrying this TCR beta chain. Antigen: not known. Regions amplified from RNA transcripts were the TCR beta CDR3 regions. In the first-round RT-PCR of the TCR CDR3, the HTBI primer set was used. A single record per CDR3 protein comes from TCRdb applying MiXCR to the multiplex PCR reads. The sample has about 540,000 distinct CDR3 sequences; more than 45% are singletons. CDR1 is SGHTA, CDR2 FQGNSA, per germline. The CDR3 is 15 amino acids. V dropped 7 bases and J dropped 3; count of bases not matched to a gene: 11. The data stem from a study of T cells in Graves' hyperthyroidism and ophthalmopathy. Patients aged 18 to 65 had newly diagnosed hyperthyroidism of under 2 months' duration. Study-wide results and limits: Ophthalmopathy, as predicted by the model, came a median around 6 months after the prediction. Most expanded thyroid clonotypes above 0.001 also appeared in blood.

The clonotype originates from a woman under 30 with Graves' hyperthyroidism. The sample taken for sequencing was peripheral blood or thyroid tissue (not recorded which). J is TRBJ1-1 and V is TRBV7-2; TRBD1 agrees at 7 bases. The CDR3 nucleotides are TGTGCCAGCACTCCTCAGGGGGGGGCGGACACTGAAGCTTTCTTT. As protein: CASTPQGGADTEAFF.